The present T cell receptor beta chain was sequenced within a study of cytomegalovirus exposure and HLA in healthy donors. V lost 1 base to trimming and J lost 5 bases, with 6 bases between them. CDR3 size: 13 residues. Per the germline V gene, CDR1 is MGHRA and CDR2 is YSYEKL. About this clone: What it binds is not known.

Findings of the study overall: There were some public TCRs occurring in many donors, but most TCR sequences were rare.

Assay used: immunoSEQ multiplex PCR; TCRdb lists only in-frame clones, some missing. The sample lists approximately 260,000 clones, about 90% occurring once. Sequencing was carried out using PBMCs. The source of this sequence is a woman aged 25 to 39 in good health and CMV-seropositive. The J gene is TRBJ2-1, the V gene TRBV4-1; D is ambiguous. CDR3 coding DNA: TGCGCCAGCAGCCAAGCAGGTAACAATGAGCAGTTCTTC. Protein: CASSQAGNNEQFF.